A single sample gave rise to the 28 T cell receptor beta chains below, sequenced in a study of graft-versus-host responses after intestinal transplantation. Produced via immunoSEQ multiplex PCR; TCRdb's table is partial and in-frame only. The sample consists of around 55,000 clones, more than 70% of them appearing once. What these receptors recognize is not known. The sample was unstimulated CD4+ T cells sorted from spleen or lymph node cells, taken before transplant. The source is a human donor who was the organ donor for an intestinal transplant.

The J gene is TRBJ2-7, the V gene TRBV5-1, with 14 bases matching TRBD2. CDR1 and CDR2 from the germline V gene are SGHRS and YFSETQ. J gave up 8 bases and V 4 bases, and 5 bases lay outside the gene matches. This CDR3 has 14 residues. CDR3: CASSEGLAGVKQYF. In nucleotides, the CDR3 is TGCGCCAGCAGCGAGGGACTAGCGGGAGTCAAGCAGTACTTC.

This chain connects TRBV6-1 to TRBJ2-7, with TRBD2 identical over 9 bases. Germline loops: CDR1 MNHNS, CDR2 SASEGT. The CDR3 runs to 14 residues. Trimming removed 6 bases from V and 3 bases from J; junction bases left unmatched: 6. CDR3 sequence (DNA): TGTGCCAGCAGAAGTAGCGGGAGAGGCTACGAGCAGTACTTC. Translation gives CASRSSGRGYEQYF.

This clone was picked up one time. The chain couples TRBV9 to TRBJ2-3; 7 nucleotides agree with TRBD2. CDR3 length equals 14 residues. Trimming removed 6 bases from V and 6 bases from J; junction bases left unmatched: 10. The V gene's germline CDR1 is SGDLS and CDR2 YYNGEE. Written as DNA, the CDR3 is TGTGCCAGCACAAAACTTGCGGGAGAGGATACGCAGTATTTT. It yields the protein CASTKLAGEDTQYF.

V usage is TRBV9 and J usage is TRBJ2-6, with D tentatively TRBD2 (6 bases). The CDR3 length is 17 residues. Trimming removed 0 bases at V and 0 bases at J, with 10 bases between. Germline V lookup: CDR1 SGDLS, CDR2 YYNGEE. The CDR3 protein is CASSVGGMGSGANVLTF. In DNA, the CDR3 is TGTGCCAGCAGCGTAGGCGGGATGGGCTCTGGGGCCAACGTCCTGACTTTC.

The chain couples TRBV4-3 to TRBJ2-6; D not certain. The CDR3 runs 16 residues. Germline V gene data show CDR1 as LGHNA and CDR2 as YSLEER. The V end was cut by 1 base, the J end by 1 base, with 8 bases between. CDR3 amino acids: CASSQVLGSGANVLTF. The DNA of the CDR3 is TGCGCCAGCAGCCAAGTTCTCGGGTCTGGGGCCAACGTCCTGACTTTC.

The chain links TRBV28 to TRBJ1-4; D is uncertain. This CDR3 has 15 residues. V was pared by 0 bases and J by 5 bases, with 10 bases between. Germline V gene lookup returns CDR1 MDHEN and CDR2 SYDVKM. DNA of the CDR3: TGTGCCAGCAGTTTATGGGGGAGGAACAATGAAAAACTGTTTTTT. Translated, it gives CASSLWGRNNEKLFF.

CDR3: CASSAPSGMVNQPQHF. The CDR3 DNA reads as TGTGCCAGCAGTGCGCCTAGTGGTATGGTAAATCAGCCCCAGCATTTT. The chain carries TRBV28 and TRBJ1-5; D remains unclear. The CDR3 is 16 amino acids. Germline assignment: CDR1 MDHEN and CDR2 SYDVKM. The V end was cut by 5 bases, the J end by 4 bases, with 18 bases between.

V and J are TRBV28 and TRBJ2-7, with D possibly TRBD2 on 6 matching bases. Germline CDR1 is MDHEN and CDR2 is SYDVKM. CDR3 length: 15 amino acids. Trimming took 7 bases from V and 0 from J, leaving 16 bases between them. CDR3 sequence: CASIARGGFSYEQYF. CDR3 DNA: TGTGCCAGCATCGCCCGGGGAGGCTTCTCCTACGAGCAGTACTTC.

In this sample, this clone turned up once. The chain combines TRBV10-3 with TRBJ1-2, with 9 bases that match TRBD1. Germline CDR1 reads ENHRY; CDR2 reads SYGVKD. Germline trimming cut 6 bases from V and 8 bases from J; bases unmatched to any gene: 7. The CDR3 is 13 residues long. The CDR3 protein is CAIRATGGNGYTF. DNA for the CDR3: TGTGCCATCAGAGCAACAGGGGGCAACGGCTACACCTTC.

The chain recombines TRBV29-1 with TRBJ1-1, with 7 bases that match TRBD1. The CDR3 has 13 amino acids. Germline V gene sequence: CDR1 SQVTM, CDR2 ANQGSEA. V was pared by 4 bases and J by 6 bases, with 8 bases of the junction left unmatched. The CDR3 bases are TGCAGCGTTGGGACAGGCCCAGGGGCTGAAGCTTTCTTT. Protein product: CSVGTGPGAEAFF.

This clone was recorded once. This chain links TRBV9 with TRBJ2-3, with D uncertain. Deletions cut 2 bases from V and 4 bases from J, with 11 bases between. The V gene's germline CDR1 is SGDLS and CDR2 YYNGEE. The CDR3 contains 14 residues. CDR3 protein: CASSVGERADTQYF. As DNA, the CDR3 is TGTGCCAGCAGCGTCGGAGAGAGAGCAGATACGCAGTATTTT.

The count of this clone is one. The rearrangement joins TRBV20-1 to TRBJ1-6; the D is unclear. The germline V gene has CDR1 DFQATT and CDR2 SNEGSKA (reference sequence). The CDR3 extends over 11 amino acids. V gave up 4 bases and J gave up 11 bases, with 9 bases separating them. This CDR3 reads CSAKFRAPLHF. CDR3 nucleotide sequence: TGCAGTGCTAAATTCCGGGCACCCCTCCACTTT.

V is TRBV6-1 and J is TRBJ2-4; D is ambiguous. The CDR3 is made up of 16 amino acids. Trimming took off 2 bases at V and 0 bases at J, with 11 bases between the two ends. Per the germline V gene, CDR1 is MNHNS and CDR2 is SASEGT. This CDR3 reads CASSEMNRVAKNIQYF. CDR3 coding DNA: TGTGCCAGCAGTGAAATGAACCGAGTAGCCAAAAACATTCAGTACTTC.

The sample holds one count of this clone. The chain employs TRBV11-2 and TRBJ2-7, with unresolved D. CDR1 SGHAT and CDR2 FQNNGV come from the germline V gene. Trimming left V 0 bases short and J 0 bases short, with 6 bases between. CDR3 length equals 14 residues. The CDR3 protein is CASSLDVSSYEQYF. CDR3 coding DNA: TGTGCCAGCAGCTTAGATGTCAGCTCCTACGAGCAGTACTTC. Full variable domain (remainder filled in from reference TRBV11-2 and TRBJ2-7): EAGVAQSPRYKIIEKRQSVAFWCNPISGHATLYWYQQILGQGPKLLIQFQNNGVVDDSQLPKDRFSAERLKGVDSTLKIQPAKLEDSAVYLCASSLDVSSYEQYFGPGTRLTVT.

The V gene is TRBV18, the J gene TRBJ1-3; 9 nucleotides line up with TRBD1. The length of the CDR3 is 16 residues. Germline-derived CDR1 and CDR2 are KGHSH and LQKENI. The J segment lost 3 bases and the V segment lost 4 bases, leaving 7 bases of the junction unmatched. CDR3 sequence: CASSQSGQGYGNTIYF. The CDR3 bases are TGTGCCAGCTCACAATCTGGACAGGGGTATGGAAACACCATATATTTT. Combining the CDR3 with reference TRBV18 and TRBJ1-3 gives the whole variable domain NAGVMQNPRHLVRRRGQEARLRCSPMKGHSHVYWYRQLPEEGLKFMVYLQKENIIDESGMPKERFSAEFPKEGPSILRIQQVVRGDSAAYFCASSQSGQGYGNTIYFGEGSWLTVV.

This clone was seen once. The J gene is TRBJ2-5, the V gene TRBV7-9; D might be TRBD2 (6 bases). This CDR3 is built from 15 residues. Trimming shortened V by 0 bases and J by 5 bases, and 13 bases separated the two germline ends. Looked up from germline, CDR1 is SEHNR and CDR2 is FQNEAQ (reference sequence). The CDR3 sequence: CASSLAGTGKETQYF. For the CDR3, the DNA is TGTGCCAGCAGCTTAGCCGGGACTGGGAAGGAGACCCAGTACTTC.

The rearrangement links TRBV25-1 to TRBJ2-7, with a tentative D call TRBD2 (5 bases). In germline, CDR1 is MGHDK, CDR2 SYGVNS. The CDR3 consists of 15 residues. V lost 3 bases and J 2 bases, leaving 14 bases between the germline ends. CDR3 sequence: CASSDAEALTYEQYF. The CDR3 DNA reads TGTGCCAGCAGTGATGCGGAGGCGCTTACCTACGAGCAGTACTTC.

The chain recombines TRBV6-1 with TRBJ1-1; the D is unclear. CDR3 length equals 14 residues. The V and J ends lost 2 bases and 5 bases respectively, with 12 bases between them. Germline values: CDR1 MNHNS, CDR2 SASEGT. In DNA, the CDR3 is TGTGCCAGCAGTGAATTTTGGGTGCGGACTGAAGCTTTCTTT. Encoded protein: CASSEFWVRTEAFF.

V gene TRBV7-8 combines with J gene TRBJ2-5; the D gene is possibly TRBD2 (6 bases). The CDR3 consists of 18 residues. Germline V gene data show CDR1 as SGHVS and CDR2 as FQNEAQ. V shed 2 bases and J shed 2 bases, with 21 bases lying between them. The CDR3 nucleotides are TGTGCCAGCAGCTTAAACGGCTTGAGGAGGGGTGGACAAGAGACCCAGTACTTC. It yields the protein CASSLNGLRRGGQETQYF. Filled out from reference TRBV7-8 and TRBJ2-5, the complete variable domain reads GAGVSQSPRYKVAKRGQDVALRCDPISGHVSLFWYQQALGQGPEFLTYFQNEAQLDKSGLPSDRFFAERPEGSVSTLKIQRTQQEDSAVYLCASSLNGLRRGGQETQYFGPGTRLLVL.

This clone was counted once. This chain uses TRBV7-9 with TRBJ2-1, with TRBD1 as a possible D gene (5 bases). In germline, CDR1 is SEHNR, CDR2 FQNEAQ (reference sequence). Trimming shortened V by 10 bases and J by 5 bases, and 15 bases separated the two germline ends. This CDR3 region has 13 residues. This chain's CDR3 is CAIQGVTNNEQFF. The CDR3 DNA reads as TGTGCCATCCAAGGGGTAACAAACAATGAGCAGTTCTTC. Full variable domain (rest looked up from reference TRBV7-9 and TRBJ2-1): DTGVSQNPRHKITKRGQNVTFRCDPISEHNRLYWYRQTLGQGPEFLTYFQNEAQLEKSRLLSDRFSAERPKGSFSTLEIQRTEQGDSAMYLCAIQGVTNNEQFFGPGTRLTVL.

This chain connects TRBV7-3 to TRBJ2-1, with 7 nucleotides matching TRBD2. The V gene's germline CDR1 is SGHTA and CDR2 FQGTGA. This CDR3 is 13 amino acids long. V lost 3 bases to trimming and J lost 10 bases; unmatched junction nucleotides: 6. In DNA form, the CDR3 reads TGTGCCAGCAGCTTTGGGCCGGGAGGCGAGCAGTTCTTC. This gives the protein CASSFGPGGEQFF. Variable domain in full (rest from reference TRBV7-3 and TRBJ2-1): GAGVSQTPSNKVTEKGKYVELRCDPISGHTALYWYRQSLGQGPEFLIYFQGTGAADDSGLPNDRFFAVRPEGSVSTLKIQRTERGDSAVYLCASSFGPGGEQFFGPGTRLTVL.

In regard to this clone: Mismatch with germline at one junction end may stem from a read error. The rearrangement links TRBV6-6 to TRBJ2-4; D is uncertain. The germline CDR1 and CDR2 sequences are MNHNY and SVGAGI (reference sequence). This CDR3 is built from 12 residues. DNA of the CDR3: TGTGCCAGCAGTTACGGTGGAGTTTTAGGTGTCTTC. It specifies CASSYGGVLGVF.

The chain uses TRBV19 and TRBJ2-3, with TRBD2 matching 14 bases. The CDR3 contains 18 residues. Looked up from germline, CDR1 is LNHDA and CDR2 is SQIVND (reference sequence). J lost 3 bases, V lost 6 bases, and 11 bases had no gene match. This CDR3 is CASRRKGLAGDQTDTQYF. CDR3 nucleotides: TGTGCCAGTAGACGAAAGGGACTAGCGGGAGATCAAACAGATACGCAGTATTTT.

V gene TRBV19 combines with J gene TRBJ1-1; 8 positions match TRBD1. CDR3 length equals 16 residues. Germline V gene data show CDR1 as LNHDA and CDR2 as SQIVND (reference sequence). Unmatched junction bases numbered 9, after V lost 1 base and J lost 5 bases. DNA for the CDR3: TGTGCCAGTAGTATAGCCTCGACAGGGGAGAGAACTGAAGCTTTCTTT. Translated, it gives CASSIASTGERTEAFF.

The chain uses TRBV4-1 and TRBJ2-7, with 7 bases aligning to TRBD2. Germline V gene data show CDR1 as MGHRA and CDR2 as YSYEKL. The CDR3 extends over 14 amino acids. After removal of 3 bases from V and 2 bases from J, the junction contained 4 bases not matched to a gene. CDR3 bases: TGCGCCAGCAGCCAGAGCGGGACCGCCTACGAGCAGTACTTC. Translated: CASSQSGTAYEQYF.

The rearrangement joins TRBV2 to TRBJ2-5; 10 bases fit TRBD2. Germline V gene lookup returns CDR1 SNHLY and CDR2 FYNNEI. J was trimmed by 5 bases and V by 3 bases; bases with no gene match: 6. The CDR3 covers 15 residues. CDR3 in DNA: TGTGCCAGCAGTGATGCCCTAGCGGGAGACGAGACCCAGTACTTC. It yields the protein CASSDALAGDETQYF.

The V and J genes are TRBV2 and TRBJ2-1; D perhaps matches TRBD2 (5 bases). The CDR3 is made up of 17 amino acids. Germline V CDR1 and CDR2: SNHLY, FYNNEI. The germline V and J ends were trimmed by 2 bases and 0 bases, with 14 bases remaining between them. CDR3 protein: CASSETMGSPSYNEQFF. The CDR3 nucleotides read TGTGCCAGCAGTGAAACTATGGGGAGTCCCTCCTACAATGAGCAGTTCTTC.

Here the CDR3 reads CASSPRTGPPEAFF. DNA of the CDR3: TGTGCCAGCAGCCCCCGGACAGGGCCCCCGGAGGCTTTCTTT. J is TRBJ1-1 and V is TRBV7-9; TRBD1 aligns across 8 bases. Losses at the gene ends were 5 bases for V and 11 bases for J; bases not matched to a gene: 13. Per germline, CDR1 SEHNR and CDR2 FQNEAQ (reference sequence). CDR3 size: 14 residues.